The sequence of this T cell receptor (beta chain) was determined in a study of response to subunit inactivated influenza vaccine. Findings and caveats of the study: Each seasonal influenza vaccination recruits few new T cells, the authors suggested.

There are many counts of this clonotype. Its specificity is unknown. MiXCR, applied by TCRdb to the RT-PCR reads, yields one record per CDR3 protein. The sample holds about 780,000 distinct CDR3 sequences, 15% to 20% seen once. CDR3 length equals 16 residues. V was pared by 5 bases and J by 5 bases, with 19 bases between. Sequencing was performed on PBMCs from blood, taken 5 days after vaccination. The rearrangement links TRBV12-3 or TRBV12-4 to TRBJ2-1; tentative D call: TRBD1 (6 bases). The clonotype originates from a man in his fifties who received an inactivated influenza vaccine. CDR3 region: CASSPRTDRLNNEQFF. CDR3 DNA sequence: TGTGCCAGCAGTCCTCGGACAGACCGATTAAACAATGAGCAGTTCTTC.